Listed below are T cell receptor beta chains from one sample, sequenced in a study of blood T cell repertoires in COVID-19. Generated by immunoSEQ multiplex PCR, the TCRdb table keeps only in-frame clones and is missing some. The sample includes more than 110,000 clones, 84% of them seen just once. Sequenced sample: peripheral blood. These receptors were collected from a woman of 80 years or more in a cohort sampled during active or convalescent COVID-19. CDR3s include the opening cysteine and the closing phenylalanine or tryptophan. Fields, in order: V gene, D gene, J gene, clone size, CDR3 protein, CDR3 DNA. D genes are given only for firm matches. Where a row states a size, it is once, few, many or the class of an expanded clone; other rows omit it.

TRBV7-9	NA	TRBJ1-2	NA	CASSPQGPYGYTF	TGTGCCAGCAGCCCACAGGGCCCCTATGGCTACACCTTC
TRBV12-3/TRBV12-4	TRBD1	TRBJ1-2	NA	CASSYRQGHGYTF	TGTGCCAGCAGTTACCGACAGGGCCATGGCTACACCTTC
TRBV10-3	NA	TRBJ2-5	NA	CAISDSAVEETQYF	TGTGCCATCAGTGACAGTGCAGTCGAAGAGACCCAGTACTTC
TRBV28	NA	TRBJ2-5	NA	CASSRIRLGETQYF	TGTGCCAGCAGTCGAATCCGGCTCGGGGAGACCCAGTACTTC
TRBV4-3	NA	TRBJ2-3	NA	CASSQAPSRASADTQYF	TGCGCCAGCAGCCAAGCCCCTTCCAGGGCGTCGGCAGATACGCAGTATTTT
TRBV7-2	TRBD1	TRBJ1-2	NA	CASSPLDRGLDTF	TGTGCCAGCAGCCCTCTCGACAGGGGGCTGGACACCTTC
TRBV19	NA	TRBJ1-1	NA	CASSTQGTEAFF	TGTGCCAGTAGTACTCAGGGAACTGAAGCTTTCTTT
TRBV7-2	TRBD1	TRBJ1-2	NA	CASSSRQGAQGYTF	TGTGCCAGCAGCTCGAGGCAGGGGGCGCAGGGCTACACCTTC
TRBV28	NA	TRBJ1-2	NA	CASSLSTGNYGYTF	TGTGCCAGCAGTTTATCAACAGGCAACTATGGCTACACCTTC
TRBV7-2	NA	TRBJ2-2	NA	CASSSQGFTGELFF	TGTGCCAGCAGCTCCCAGGGTTTCACCGGGGAGCTGTTTTTT
TRBV5-5	TRBD1	TRBJ1-2	NA	CASSFQRTGANYGYTF	TGTGCCAGCAGCTTCCAACGGACAGGGGCTAACTATGGCTACACCTTC
TRBV7-3	NA	TRBJ2-7	once	CASSLTTYEQYF	TGTGCCAGCAGCTTAACCACCTACGAGCAGTACTTC
TRBV7-9	TRBD1	TRBJ1-1	NA	CASSADRGMNTEAFF	TGTGCCAGCAGCGCGGACAGGGGAATGAACACTGAAGCTTTCTTT
TRBV29-1	TRBD2	TRBJ2-1	NA	CSVEFGTSGGLYNEQFF	TGCAGCGTTGAGTTTGGGACTAGCGGGGGGCTTTACAATGAGCAGTTCTTC